This T cell receptor (beta chain) was documented in a study of blood T cell repertoires in COVID-19. As for the study in general: Both acute and convalescent COVID-19 samples were obtained from the United States, Italy and Spain. Sample material is recorded as cDNA or gDNA derived from T cells, B-cell-depleted T cells, or PBMCs.

Original data processing: Reference gene primers were amplified, and this amplification served to estimate nucleated cell counts. The protocol was immunoSEQ multiplex PCR, while the TCRdb copy is restricted to in-frame clones and leaves out a portion. V, J and clone size are taken as reported in that table, and D and trimming were inferred from the DNA itself. The sample lists about 380,000 clones, around 85% occurring once. This clone has only one observation. This clonotype was obtained from a woman between 18 and 29 years old with acute or convalescent COVID-19. Sequencing was performed on peripheral blood.

This CDR3 reads CASSLRAFGGELFF. DNA of the CDR3: TGTGCCAGCAGCCTTCGAGCCTTCGGCGGGGAGCTGTTTTTT. The chain has TRBV5-5 and TRBJ2-2; no definite D call. Germline-derived CDR1 and CDR2 are SGHKS and YYEKEE (reference sequence). The CDR3 spans 14 residues. V lost 4 bases and J 7 bases, leaving 14 bases between the germline ends.